This T cell receptor (beta chain) was retrieved from a study of CD4+ T cells in melanoma (dated by TCRdb to the early 2020s). In the study overall: The study examined neoantigen-specific CD4+ T cells in human melanoma.

Points the paper makes about the study in general: Diverse differentiation states were reported to be shown by neoantigen-specific CD4+ T cells in melanoma. The report described a correlation between neoantigen-specific CD4+ T cells and the function of CD8+ T cells, macrophages and B cells.

From the cysteine up to the phenylalanine, the CDR3 has a length of 13 residues. The kept DNA is CDR3 alone, 39 bases in frame from the first base. After removal of 11 bases from V and 2 bases from J, the junction retains 4 bases not matched to a gene. The germline V gene specifies SNHLY as CDR1 and FYNNEI as CDR2. The donors were melanoma patients. Libraries were built with the immunoSEQ multiplex PCR assay. Imported from immuneACCESS, the table was reduced by TCRdb to in-frame sequences with V and J called. These copies leave out some clones; in studies compared against another copy, an unresolved V gene accounts for under half, and the cause of the remainder is not known. Across this sample there are 20,000 to 25,000 clones, with roughly four fifths seen only once. The ten largest clones add up to 3.6% of the sample. As regards this clone: There is no known antigen for this receptor. Base qualities are not provided; no much larger clone lies one nucleotide away.

The sequence was obtained from a human donor with melanoma. The rearrangement joined TRBV2 to TRBJ2-1, with 9 junctional bases fitting TRBD1. Sequencing input: cells from a culture (not recorded whether cultured in vitro). At the DNA level, the sequence is TGTGCCGGACGACAGGGGGCCTACAATGAGCAGTTCTTC. This translates into CAGRQGAYNEQFF.